Listed below are T cell receptor beta chains from one sample, sequenced in a study of blood T cell repertoires in COVID-19. Using immunoSEQ multiplex PCR, the repertoire was profiled, and TCRdb retains in-frame clones only, with some absent. The data show some 41,000 clones, with around 87% seen just once and 9.6% held by the top ten. Material: peripheral blood. The receptors shown here come from a woman aged 80 or older with active COVID-19. The CDR3 runs from the conserved cysteine through the conserved F or W.

TRBV5-1	TRBJ1-4	CASSLDGQGRNEKLFF
TRBV6-2/TRBV6-3	TRBJ1-5	CASSGTGMNQPQHF
TRBV4-1	TRBJ2-5	CASSQEGGGRETQYF
TRBV5-1	TRBJ1-2	CASSVDRDYGYTF
TRBV6-1	TRBJ1-4	CASSERGGRDEKLFF
TRBV2	TRBJ2-2	CASSAAAGVISGELFF
TRBV9	TRBJ1-6	CASSPRQGNSPLHF
TRBV5-1	TRBJ1-1	CASSGGNTEAFF
TRBV5-5	TRBJ2-6	CASSLAASGGAGANVLTF
TRBV19	TRBJ1-2	CASSNIPVYGYTF
TRBV30	TRBJ1-5	CAWSVPIGVRNQPQHF
TRBV19	TRBJ2-3	CATSPGLSTDTQYF
TRBV19	TRBJ2-3	CASSTSRTGWFGDTQYF
TRBV27	TRBJ2-1	CASSPKRGGLYNEQFF
TRBV4-3	TRBJ1-1	CASSRVQGARTEAFF
TRBV11-2	TRBJ2-3	CASSLLLGAGATDTQYF
TRBV27	TRBJ2-4	CASSPLSAGEAKNIQYF
TRBV25-1	TRBJ1-2	CASSLVQGAGGYTF
TRBV7-8	TRBJ1-6	CASSIPGQGDSPLHF
TRBV12-3/TRBV12-4	TRBJ1-5	CASSLGQYQPQHF
TRBV27	TRBJ1-5	CASSPRQGGNQPQHF
TRBV18	TRBJ1-3	CASSPPAQGVGGNTIYF
TRBV3-1/TRBV3-2	TRBJ2-5	CASLVRGGETQYF
TRBV18	TRBJ1-4	CASSQGTGEEKLFF
TRBV30	TRBJ1-2	CAWSPGEGRLYGYTF
TRBV28	TRBJ2-7	CASSPPGRRGEQYF
TRBV12-1	TRBJ2-3	CASSFVAGTRTDTQYF